These 21 T cell receptor beta chains came from one sample sequenced in a study of OX40 agonist ivuxolimab in advanced cancers. Only in-frame clones appear in the TCRdb table, and some are missing; sequencing was by immunoSEQ multiplex PCR. The table lists around 92,000 clones, just under 95% of them singletons. The input for sequencing was CD4+ or CD8+ T cells sorted from blood, taken in a trial of the OX40 agonist ivuxolimab. All receptors derive from an adult with an advanced solid tumor such as melanoma, head and neck, liver or kidney cancer.

This sequence joins TRBV5-1 and TRBJ2-3, with a weak D call TRBD2 (5 bases). V dropped 5 bases and J dropped 8 bases, with 15 bases sitting between them. Germline V CDR1 and CDR2: SGHRS, YFSETQ. This CDR3 comprises 13 residues. The CDR3 loop is CASSELEMGTQYF. DNA for the CDR3: TGCGCCAGCAGTGAACTAGAAATGGGTACGCAGTATTTT.

The CDR3 sequence is CASSSYHTGQRNGYTF. The CDR3 DNA reads TGTGCCAGCAGCTCATACCACACGGGACAGAGGAATGGCTACACCTTC. The rearrangement uses TRBV7-8 and TRBJ1-2; 7 bases are shared with TRBD1. The CDR3 is made up of 16 amino acids. V dropped 4 bases and J dropped 6; count of bases not matched to a gene: 14. The germline V gene encodes CDR1 SGHVS and CDR2 FQNEAQ. The full variable domain, in which reference TRBV7-8 and TRBJ1-2 provide the parts outside the CDR3, is GAGVSQSPRYKVAKRGQDVALRCDPISGHVSLFWYQQALGQGPEFLTYFQNEAQLDKSGLPSDRFFAERPEGSVSTLKIQRTQQEDSAVYLCASSSYHTGQRNGYTFGSGTRLTVV.

The chain recombines TRBV29-1 with TRBJ2-3; no definite D call. The CDR3 runs to 10 residues. Trimming cost V 3 bases and J 5 bases, with 3 bases left between them. Germline V CDR1 and CDR2: SQVTM, ANQGSEA. The CDR3 sequence is CSVDIDTQYF. For the CDR3, the DNA is TGCAGCGTTGACATAGATACGCAGTATTTT.

The chain is built from TRBV4-1 and TRBJ2-1, with TRBD1 matching over 9 bases. This CDR3 is built from 16 residues. V trimming: 1 base; J trimming: 8 bases; junction bases outside the gene matches: 9. Per germline, CDR1 MGHRA and CDR2 YSYEKL. The CDR3 loop is CASSQGWTGVFDEQFF. As DNA, the CDR3 is TGCGCCAGCAGCCAAGGATGGACAGGGGTTTTCGATGAGCAGTTCTTC.

V usage is TRBV5-1 and J usage is TRBJ2-1; 12 bases fit TRBD2. This CDR3 is 15 amino acids long. The germline gives CDR1 SGHRS, CDR2 YFSETQ. J lost 7 bases, V lost 3 bases, and 5 bases had no gene match. In nucleotides, the CDR3 is TGCGCCAGCAGCTCCCTAGCGGGGGGGCAGAATGAGCAGTTCTTC. Translating gives CASSSLAGGQNEQFF.

On this clone: Within the sample, other DNA sequences also encode this same CDR3. The V gene is TRBV5-1, the J gene TRBJ2-3; D is unclear. The CDR3 covers 13 residues. Trimming cost V 3 bases and J 0 bases, with 5 bases left between them. The germline gives CDR1 SGHRS, CDR2 YFSETQ. This CDR3 reads CASSSSSTDTQYF. The CDR3 DNA reads TGCGCCAGCAGCTCTAGTAGCACAGATACGCAGTATTTT.

CDR3 in DNA: TGTGCCAGCACCAGGGGACTTCAGCCCCAGCATTTT. Translation: CASTRGLQPQHF. J is TRBJ1-5 and V is TRBV6-1; a weak D match, TRBD1 (6 bases). V was shortened by 7 bases and J by 6 bases, with 10 bases between the two germline ends. This CDR3 has 12 residues. CDR1 is MNHNS, CDR2 SASEGT, per germline.

The rearrangement links TRBV15 to TRBJ1-5; TRBD1 agrees at 8 bases. The germline CDR1 and CDR2 sequences are LNHNV and YYDKDF (reference sequence). J was trimmed by 2 bases and V by 0 bases; bases with no gene match: 0. CDR3 length: 15 residues. CDR3 nucleotides: TGTGCCACCAGCAGAGAACAGGGGGGCAATCAGCCCCAGCATTTT. Protein sequence: CATSREQGGNQPQHF.

The CDR3 nucleotides are TGTGCCAGCAGTGAATCTGGGGGAGGGAACTATGGCTACACCTTC. Protein product: CASSESGGGNYGYTF. The chain employs TRBV6-1 and TRBJ1-2; TRBD1 might be the D (5 bases). Trimming pared 2 bases from V and 2 bases from J, leaving 12 bases between. This CDR3 has 15 amino acids. The germline gives CDR1 MNHNS, CDR2 SASEGT.

The V gene is TRBV6-1, the J gene TRBJ2-5; 11 nucleotides match TRBD1. The CDR3 is made up of 18 amino acids. From germline, CDR1 is MNHNS and CDR2 SASEGT. V shed 3 bases, J shed 4 bases, and the junction held 13 bases outside the gene matches. The CDR3 is CASSDRLTGTGGVETQYF. The CDR3 region has the DNA TGTGCCAGCAGTGATCGCCTAACCGGGACAGGGGGAGTAGAGACCCAGTACTTC.

The CDR3 region has the DNA TGTGCCTGGAGTGTTGGCGGGCTCCATGGCTACACCTTC. This encodes CAWSVGGLHGYTF. The V and J genes are TRBV30 and TRBJ1-2, with D unclear. Trimming stripped 0 bases from V and 6 bases from J, with 11 bases between. This CDR3 contains 13 residues. The germline V gene has CDR1 GTSNPN and CDR2 SVGIG (reference sequence).

V gene TRBV7-9 combines with J gene TRBJ2-2; unclear D gene. The CDR3 has 11 amino acids. Germline V lookup: CDR1 SEHNR, CDR2 FQNEAQ (reference sequence). V lost 3 bases and J lost 4, with 0 bases in between. As DNA, the CDR3 is TGTGCCAGCAGCTTCACCGGGGAGCTGTTTTTT. This encodes CASSFTGELFF.

The gene calls are TRBV30 and TRBJ1-5, with D possibly TRBD1 on 6 matching bases. The length of the CDR3 is 16 residues. The germline gives CDR1 GTSNPN, CDR2 SVGIG (reference sequence). V lost 4 bases to trimming and J lost 5 bases, with 21 bases between them. The DNA of the CDR3 is TGTGCCTGGACCCCCCAGGGGCCCGTTTACGATCAGCCCCAGCATTTT. It translates to CAWTPQGPVYDQPQHF.

The chain carries TRBV15 and TRBJ2-3; D not certain. With 4 bases removed from V and 5 bases from J, the gap between germline ends came to 13 bases. Germline values: CDR1 LNHNV, CDR2 YYDKDF (reference sequence). CDR3 length: 14 residues. The CDR3 DNA follows: TGTGCCACCAGCACAGAATTGGGCGGAGATACGCAGTATTTT. Translating gives CATSTELGGDTQYF.

This rearrangement joins TRBV7-8 to TRBJ1-5, with D possibly matching TRBD1 (5 bases). The CDR3 is 16 amino acids. Looked up from germline, CDR1 is SGHVS and CDR2 is FQNEAQ. Trimming removed 5 bases at V and 2 bases at J, with 16 bases between. CDR3 DNA: TGTGCCAGCAGCCCGGAGGGGTGGTCTGGCAATCAGCCCCAGCATTTT. Protein: CASSPEGWSGNQPQHF.

The chain employs TRBV7-9 and TRBJ1-4; 9 bases line up with TRBD1. The V segment lost 2 bases and the J segment 5 bases; nucleotides outside the gene matches: 6. This CDR3 contains 16 residues. Germline CDR1 is SEHNR and CDR2 is FQNEAQ (reference sequence). CDR3 protein: CASSLKGDRANEKLFF. The CDR3 DNA reads TGTGCCAGCAGCTTAAAAGGGGACAGGGCCAATGAAAAACTGTTTTTT.

The chain uses TRBV9 and TRBJ1-3; unclear D gene. The CDR3 has 16 amino acids. Germline-derived CDR1 and CDR2 are SGDLS and YYNGEE. V was cut by 0 bases and J by 0 bases, with 10 bases left in between. The CDR3 DNA reads as TGTGCCAGCAGCGTAGGAGCAGCCTTCTCTGGAAACACCATATATTTT. This sequence encodes CASSVGAAFSGNTIYF.

The CDR3 nucleotides read TGTGCCAGCAGCGCCGGACAGGGAAGAGGGCTCCACTTT. Translation: CASSAGQGRGLHF. The gene calls are TRBV9 and TRBJ1-6; TRBD1 agrees at 8 bases. The CDR3 is 13 amino acids. Per the germline V gene, CDR1 is SGDLS and CDR2 is YYNGEE. J gave up 16 bases and V 3 bases, and 9 bases lay outside the gene matches.

The genes are TRBV27 and TRBJ1-6; D is perhaps TRBD1 (5 bases). This CDR3 is 13 amino acids long. The V and J ends lost 7 bases and 10 bases respectively, with 14 bases between them. The germline gives CDR1 MNHEY, CDR2 SMNVEV (reference sequence). DNA for the CDR3: TGTGCCAGCACGCAAGACAGATACTCACCCCTCCACTTT. This codes for CASTQDRYSPLHF.

This clone was found once. V and J are TRBV9 and TRBJ2-1, with D possibly matching TRBD2 (5 bases). The ends were cut back, 0 bases at V and 2 bases at J, with 9 bases in the middle. Germline V gene data show CDR1 as SGDLS and CDR2 as YYNGEE. The CDR3 runs to 15 residues. CDR3 coding DNA: TGTGCCAGCAGCGTAGGACCCGGGACCTACAATGAGCAGTTCTTC. Translation: CASSVGPGTYNEQFF.

J is TRBJ2-7 and V is TRBV28; unclear D gene. The CDR3 covers 11 residues. Trimming removed 5 bases at V and 1 base at J, with 3 bases between. The germline CDR1 and CDR2 sequences are MDHEN and SYDVKM. As DNA, the CDR3 is TGTGCCAGCAGTCATTCCTACGAGCAGTACGTC. Translation: CASSHSYEQYV.